This T cell receptor (beta chain) was found in a study of HIV-infected patients and healthy controls. Alpha and beta constant-region primers primed reverse transcription of around 500 ng RNA. Each of the alpha and beta chains got its own library through chain-specific third strand synthesis with indices. One entry per CDR3 protein results from TCRdb running MiXCR on the 5' RACE reads. The table shows some 7,000 distinct CDR3 sequences, with 10% occurring only once. This clonotype is categorized as medium-sized. Follow-up blood was drawn about 14 weeks, roughly three months, after antiretroviral therapy began. No cell fractionation was done, so the repertoire covers all unsorted peripheral blood T cells. RNA came from roughly 2.5 ml of peripheral blood. Germline CDR1 MDHEN, CDR2 SYDVKM. CDR3 size: 15 residues. V dropped 2 bases and J dropped 9 bases, with 17 bases sitting between them.

The sequencing here drew on blood, taken during antiretroviral therapy. V gene TRBV28 combines with J gene TRBJ2-1; a weak D match, TRBD2 (6 bases). The TCR sequence derives from an adult with HIV infection. The CDR3 loop reads CASSLIGLFSGEQFF. The CDR3 DNA reads TGTGCCAGCAGTTTAATTGGGCTGTTTAGCGGTGAGCAGTTCTTC. Together with reference TRBV28 and TRBJ2-1, the CDR3 gives the full variable domain: DVKVTQSSRYLVKRTGEKVFLECVQDMDHENMFWYRQDPGLGLRLIYFSYDVKMKEKGDIPEGYSVSREKKERFSLILESASTNQTSMYLCASSLIGLFSGEQFFGPGTRLTVL.